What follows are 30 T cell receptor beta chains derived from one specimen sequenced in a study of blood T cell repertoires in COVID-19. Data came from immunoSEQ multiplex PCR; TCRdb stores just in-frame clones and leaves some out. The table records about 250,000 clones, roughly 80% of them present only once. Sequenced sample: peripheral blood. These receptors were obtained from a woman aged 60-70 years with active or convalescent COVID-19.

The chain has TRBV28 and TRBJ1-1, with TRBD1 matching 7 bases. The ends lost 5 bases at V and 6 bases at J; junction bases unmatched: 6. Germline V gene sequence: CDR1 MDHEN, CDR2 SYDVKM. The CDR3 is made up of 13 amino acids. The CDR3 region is CASSIQQGPEAFF. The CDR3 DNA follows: TGTGCCAGCAGTATTCAACAGGGGCCTGAAGCTTTCTTT.

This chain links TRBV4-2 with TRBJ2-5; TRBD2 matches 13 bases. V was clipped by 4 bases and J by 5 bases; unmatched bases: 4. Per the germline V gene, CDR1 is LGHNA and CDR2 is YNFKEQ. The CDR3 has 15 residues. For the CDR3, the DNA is TGTGCCAGCAGCCTCGGACTAGCGGGAGCGGAGACCCAGTACTTC. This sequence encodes CASSLGLAGAETQYF.

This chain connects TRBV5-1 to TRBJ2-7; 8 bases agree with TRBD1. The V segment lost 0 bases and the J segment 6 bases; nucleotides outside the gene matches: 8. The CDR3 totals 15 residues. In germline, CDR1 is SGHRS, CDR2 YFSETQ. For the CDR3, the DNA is TGCGCCAGCAGCTTGGAGTCGGGACAGGTGCGCGAGCAGTACTTC. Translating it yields CASSLESGQVREQYF.

The CDR3 nucleotides are TGTGCCAGCAGCCCAGACAATCAGCCCCAGCATTTT. Protein sequence: CASSPDNQPQHF. V gene TRBV7-9 combines with J gene TRBJ1-5; D remains unclear. V was cut by 5 bases and J by 3 bases, with 5 bases left in between. This CDR3 spans 12 amino acids. Germline CDR1 reads SEHNR; CDR2 reads FQNEAQ (reference sequence).

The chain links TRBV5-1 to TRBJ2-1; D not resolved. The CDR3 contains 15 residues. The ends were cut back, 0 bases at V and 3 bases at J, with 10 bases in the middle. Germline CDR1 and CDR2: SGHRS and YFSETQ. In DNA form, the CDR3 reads TGCGCCAGCAGCTTGGGCGACAAGAACTACAATGAGCAGTTCTTC. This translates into CASSLGDKNYNEQFF. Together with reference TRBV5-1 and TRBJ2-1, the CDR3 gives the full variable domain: KAGVTQTPRYLIKTRGQQVTLSCSPISGHRSVSWYQQTPGQGLQFLFEYFSETQRNKGNFPGRFSGRQFSNSRSEMNVSTLELGDSALYLCASSLGDKNYNEQFFGPGTRLTVL.

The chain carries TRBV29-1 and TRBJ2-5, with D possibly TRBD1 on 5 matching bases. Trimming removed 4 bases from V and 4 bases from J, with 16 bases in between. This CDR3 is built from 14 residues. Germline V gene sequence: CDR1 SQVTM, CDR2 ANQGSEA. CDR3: CSVVKGPRGETQYF. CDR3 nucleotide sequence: TGCAGCGTTGTTAAGGGGCCTAGGGGAGAGACCCAGTACTTC.

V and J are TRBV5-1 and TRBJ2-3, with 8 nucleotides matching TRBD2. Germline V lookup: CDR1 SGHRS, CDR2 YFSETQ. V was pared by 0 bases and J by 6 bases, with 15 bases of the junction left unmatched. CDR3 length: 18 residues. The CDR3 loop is CASSLGSQLSGRKDTQYF. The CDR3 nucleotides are TGCGCCAGCAGCTTGGGCAGCCAACTGAGCGGGAGAAAGGATACGCAGTATTTT.

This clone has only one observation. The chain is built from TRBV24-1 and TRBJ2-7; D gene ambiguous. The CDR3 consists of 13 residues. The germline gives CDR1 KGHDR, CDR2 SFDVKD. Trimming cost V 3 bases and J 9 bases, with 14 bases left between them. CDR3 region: CATSDAAPFGQYF. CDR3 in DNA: TGTGCCACCAGTGATGCCGCTCCGTTCGGGCAGTACTTC.

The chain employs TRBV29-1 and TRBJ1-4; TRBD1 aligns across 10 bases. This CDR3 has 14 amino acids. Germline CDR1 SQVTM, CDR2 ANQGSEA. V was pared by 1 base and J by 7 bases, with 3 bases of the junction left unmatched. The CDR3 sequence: CSVEVGQGGEKLFF. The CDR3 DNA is TGCAGCGTTGAAGTCGGACAGGGGGGTGAAAAACTGTTTTTT.

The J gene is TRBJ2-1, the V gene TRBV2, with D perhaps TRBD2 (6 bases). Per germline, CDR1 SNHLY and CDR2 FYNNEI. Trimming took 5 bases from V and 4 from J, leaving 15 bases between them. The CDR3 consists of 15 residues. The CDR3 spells CASSSDTGGYNEQFF. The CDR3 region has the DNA TGTGCCAGCAGTTCAGACACTGGGGGGTACAATGAGCAGTTCTTC. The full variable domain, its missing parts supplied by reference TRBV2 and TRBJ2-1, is EPEVTQTPSHQVTQMGQEVILRCVPISNHLYFYWYRQILGQKVEFLVSFYNNEISEKSEIFDDQFSVERPDGSNFTLKIRSTKLEDSAMYFCASSSDTGGYNEQFFGPGTRLTVL.

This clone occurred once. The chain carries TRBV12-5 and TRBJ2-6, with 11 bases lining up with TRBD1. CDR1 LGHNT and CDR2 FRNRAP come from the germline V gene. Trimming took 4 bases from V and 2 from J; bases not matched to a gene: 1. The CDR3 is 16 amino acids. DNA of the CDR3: TGTGCTAGTGGTTGGACAGGGGGCGCTGGGGCCAACGTCCTGACTTTC. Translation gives CASGWTGGAGANVLTF.

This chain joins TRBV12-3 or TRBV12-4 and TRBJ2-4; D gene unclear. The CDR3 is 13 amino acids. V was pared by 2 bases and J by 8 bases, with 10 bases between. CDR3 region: CASSLNPSDIQYF. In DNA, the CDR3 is TGTGCCAGCAGTTTAAACCCCAGCGACATTCAGTACTTC.

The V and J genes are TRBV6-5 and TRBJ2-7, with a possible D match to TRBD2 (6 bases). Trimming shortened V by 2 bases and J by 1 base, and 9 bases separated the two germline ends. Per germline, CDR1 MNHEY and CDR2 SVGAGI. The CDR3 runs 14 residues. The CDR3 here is CASSYPGLSYEQYF. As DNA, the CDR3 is TGTGCCAGCAGTTACCCCGGACTATCCTACGAGCAGTACTTC.

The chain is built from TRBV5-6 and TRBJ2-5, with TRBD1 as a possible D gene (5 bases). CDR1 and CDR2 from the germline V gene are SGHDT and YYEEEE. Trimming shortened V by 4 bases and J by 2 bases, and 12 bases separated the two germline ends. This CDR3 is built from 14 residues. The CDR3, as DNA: TGTGCCAGCAGCCTACGACAGAGACAAGAGACCCAGTACTTC. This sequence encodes CASSLRQRQETQYF.

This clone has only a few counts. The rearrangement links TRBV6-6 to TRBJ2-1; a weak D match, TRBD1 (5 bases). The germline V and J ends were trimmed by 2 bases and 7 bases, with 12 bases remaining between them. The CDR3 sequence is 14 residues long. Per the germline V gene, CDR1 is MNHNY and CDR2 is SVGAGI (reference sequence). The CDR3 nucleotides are TGTGCCAGCAGTTACAGGGGTGAGGCAAATGAGCAGTTCTTC. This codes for CASSYRGEANEQFF.

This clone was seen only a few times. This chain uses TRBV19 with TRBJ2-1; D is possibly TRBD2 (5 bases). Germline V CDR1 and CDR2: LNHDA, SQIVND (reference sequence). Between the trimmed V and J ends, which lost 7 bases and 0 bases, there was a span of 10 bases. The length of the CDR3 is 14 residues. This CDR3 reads CASMIGSSYNEQFF. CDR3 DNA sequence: TGTGCCAGTATGATTGGGAGCTCCTACAATGAGCAGTTCTTC.

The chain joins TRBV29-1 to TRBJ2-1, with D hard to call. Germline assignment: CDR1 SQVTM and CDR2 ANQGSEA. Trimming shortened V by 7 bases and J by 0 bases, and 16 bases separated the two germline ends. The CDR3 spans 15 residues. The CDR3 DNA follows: TGCAGCGGCCGCACCGACTGGAGCTCCTACAATGAGCAGTTCTTC. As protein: CSGRTDWSSYNEQFF.

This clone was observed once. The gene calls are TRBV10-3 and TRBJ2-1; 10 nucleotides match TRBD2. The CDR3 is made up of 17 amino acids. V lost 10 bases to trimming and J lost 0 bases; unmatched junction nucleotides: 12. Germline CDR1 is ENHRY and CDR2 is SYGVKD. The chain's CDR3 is CATGGLAGESSYNEQFF. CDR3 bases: TGTGCCACCGGCGGGCTAGCGGGGGAAAGCTCCTACAATGAGCAGTTCTTC.

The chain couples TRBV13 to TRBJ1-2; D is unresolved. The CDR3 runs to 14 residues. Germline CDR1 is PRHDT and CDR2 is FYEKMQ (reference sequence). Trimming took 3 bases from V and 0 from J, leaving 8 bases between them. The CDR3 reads CASSLAGANYGYTF. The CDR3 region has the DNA TGTGCCAGCAGCTTGGCAGGCGCTAACTATGGCTACACCTTC.

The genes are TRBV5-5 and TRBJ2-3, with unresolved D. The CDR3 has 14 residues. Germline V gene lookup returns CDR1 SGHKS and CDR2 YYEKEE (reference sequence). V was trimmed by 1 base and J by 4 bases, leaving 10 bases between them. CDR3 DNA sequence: TGTGCCAGCAGCTTGTACACCCAGGCAGATACGCAGTATTTT. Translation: CASSLYTQADTQYF.

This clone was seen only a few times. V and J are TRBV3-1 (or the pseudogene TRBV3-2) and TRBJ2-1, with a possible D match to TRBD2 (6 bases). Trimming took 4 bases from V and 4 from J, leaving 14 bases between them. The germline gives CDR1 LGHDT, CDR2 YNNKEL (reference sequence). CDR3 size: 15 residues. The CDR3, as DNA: TGTGCCAGCAGCCCGGAGGGAACCTCGTACAATGAGCAGTTCTTC. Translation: CASSPEGTSYNEQFF.

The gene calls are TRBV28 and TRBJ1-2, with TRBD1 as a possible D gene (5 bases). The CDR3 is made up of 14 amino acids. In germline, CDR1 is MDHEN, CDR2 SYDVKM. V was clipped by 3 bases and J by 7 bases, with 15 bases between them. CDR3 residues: CASSLSQGGVGYTF. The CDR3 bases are TGTGCCAGCAGTTTGTCGCAGGGTGGCGTTGGCTACACCTTC.

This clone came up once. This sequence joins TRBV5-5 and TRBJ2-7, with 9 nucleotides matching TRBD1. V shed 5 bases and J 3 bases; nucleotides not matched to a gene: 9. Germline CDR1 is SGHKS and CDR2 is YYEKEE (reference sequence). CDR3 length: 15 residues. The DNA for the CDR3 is TGTGCCAGCAGTCCAACAGGGGGCTCACACTACGAGCAGTACGTC. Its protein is CASSPTGGSHYEQYV.

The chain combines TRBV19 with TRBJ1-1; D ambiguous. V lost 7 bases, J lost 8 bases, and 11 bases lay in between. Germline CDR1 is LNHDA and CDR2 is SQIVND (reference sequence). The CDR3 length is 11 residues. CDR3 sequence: CASIGYREAFF. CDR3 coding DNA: TGTGCCAGTATTGGTTATCGGGAAGCTTTCTTT.

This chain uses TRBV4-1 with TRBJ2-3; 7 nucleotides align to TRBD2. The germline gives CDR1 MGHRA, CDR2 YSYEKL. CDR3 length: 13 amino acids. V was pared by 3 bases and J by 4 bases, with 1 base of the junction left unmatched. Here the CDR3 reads CASSQAGADTQYF. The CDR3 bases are TGCGCCAGCAGCCAGGCGGGGGCAGATACGCAGTATTTT.

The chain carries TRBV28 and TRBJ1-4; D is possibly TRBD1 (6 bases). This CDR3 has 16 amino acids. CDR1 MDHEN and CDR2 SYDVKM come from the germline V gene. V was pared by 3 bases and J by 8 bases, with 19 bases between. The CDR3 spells CASSFSLDSSGEKLFF. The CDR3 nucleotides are TGTGCCAGCAGTTTTAGTTTGGACAGCTCTGGGGAAAAACTGTTTTTT.

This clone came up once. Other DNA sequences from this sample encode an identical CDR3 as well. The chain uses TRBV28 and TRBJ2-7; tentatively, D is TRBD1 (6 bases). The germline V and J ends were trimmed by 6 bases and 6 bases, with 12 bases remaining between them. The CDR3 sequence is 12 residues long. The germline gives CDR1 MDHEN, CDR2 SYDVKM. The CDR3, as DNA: TGTGCCAGCAGCTCCCAGGGGCGCGAGCAGTACGTC. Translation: CASSSQGREQYV.

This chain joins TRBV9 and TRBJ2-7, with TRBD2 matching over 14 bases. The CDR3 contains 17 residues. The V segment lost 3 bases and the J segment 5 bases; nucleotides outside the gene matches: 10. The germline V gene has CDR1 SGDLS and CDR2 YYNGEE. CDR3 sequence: CASSAYGTSGSVDEQYF. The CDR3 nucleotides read TGTGCCAGCAGCGCCTACGGGACTAGCGGGAGTGTCGACGAGCAGTACTTC.

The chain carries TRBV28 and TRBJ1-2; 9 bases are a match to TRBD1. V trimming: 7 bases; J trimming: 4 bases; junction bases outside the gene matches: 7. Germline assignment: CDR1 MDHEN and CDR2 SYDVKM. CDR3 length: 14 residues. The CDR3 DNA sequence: TGTGCCAGCACTCCTAGGGACAGGGTCTATGGCTACACCTTC. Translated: CASTPRDRVYGYTF.

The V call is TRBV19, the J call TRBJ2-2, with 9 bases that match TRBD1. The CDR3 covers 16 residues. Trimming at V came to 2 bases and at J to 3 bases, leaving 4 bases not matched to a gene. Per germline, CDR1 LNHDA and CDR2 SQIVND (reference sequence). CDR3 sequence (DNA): TGTGCCAGTAGTATAACAGGGGGCTTGGACACCGGGGAGCTGTTTTTT. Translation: CASSITGGLDTGELFF. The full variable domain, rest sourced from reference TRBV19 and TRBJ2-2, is DGGITQSPKYLFRKEGQNVTLSCEQNLNHDAMYWYRQDPGQGLRLIYYSQIVNDFQKGDIAEGYSVSREKKESFPLTVTSAQKNPTAFYLCASSITGGLDTGELFFGEGSRLTVL.